The 9 T cell receptor beta chains in this list originate from one sample, sequenced in a study of T cell repertoires in cytomegalovirus infection. Their specific antigens are unknown. One entry per CDR3 protein, called by TCRdb with MiXCR from the reads. The sample has about a million distinct CDR3 sequences; around a third are singletons. Sequenced material: cultured CD8+ T cells from PBMCs, taken from culture after CMV antigen stimulation. The receptor source for this set is a human donor in good health (CMV status not recorded). Some clones in this sample may be carry-over from other donors' samples.

This clonotype was counted at least ten times. The CDR3 DNA reads as TGTGCCAGCAGCTTAGGCATAGGAAGCTCCTATAATTCACCCCTCCACTTT. It codes for CASSLGIGSSYNSPLHF. This sequence joins TRBV7-2 and TRBJ1-6; D gene unclear. CDR1 SGHTA and CDR2 FQGNSA come from the germline V gene. CDR3 length: 17 amino acids. Trimming shortened V by 1 base and J by 0 bases, and 10 bases separated the two germline ends.

This rearrangement joins TRBV4-1 to TRBJ1-1; D gene ambiguous. V lost 0 bases and J 4 bases, leaving 12 bases between the germline ends. CDR3 length: 15 amino acids. Looked up from germline, CDR1 is MGHRA and CDR2 is YSYEKL. DNA for the CDR3: TGCGCCAGCAGCCAAGATATGGAGGGTGGCACTGAAGCTTTCTTT. This gives the protein CASSQDMEGGTEAFF.

The J gene is TRBJ1-1, the V gene TRBV6-8; D is unclear. Trimming removed 1 base at V and 1 base at J, with 7 bases between. Per germline, CDR1 MNHGY and CDR2 SAAAGT. The length of the CDR3 is 14 residues. DNA for the CDR3: TGTGCCAGCAGTTACTGGACGGGGAACACTGAAGCTTTCTTT. Translated: CASSYWTGNTEAFF.

Written as DNA, the CDR3 is TGTGCTAGTGGTTCCCGGGCGAACACTGAAGCTTTCTTT. Its translation is CASGSRANTEAFF. This sequence joins TRBV12-5 and TRBJ1-1, with unresolved D. Per the germline V gene, CDR1 is LGHNT and CDR2 is FRNRAP. The CDR3 spans 13 residues. V gave up 4 bases and J gave up 1 base, with 7 bases separating them.

The table lists this clonotype with a few counts. The chain joins TRBV28 to TRBJ2-5; possible D gene TRBD2, 5 bases. The CDR3 has 12 amino acids. V was clipped by 4 bases and J by 5 bases, with 8 bases between them. Germline V gene lookup returns CDR1 MDHEN and CDR2 SYDVKM. CDR3 nucleotides: TGTGCCAGCAGTTCGGGAACGGAGACCCAGTACTTC. Translated: CASSSGTETQYF.

The chain employs TRBV7-9 and TRBJ2-2; D not certain. The CDR3 contains 16 residues. V was pared by 0 bases and J by 7 bases, with 15 bases between. Germline values: CDR1 SEHNR, CDR2 FQNEAQ (reference sequence). DNA for the CDR3: TGTGCCAGCAGCTTAGCGAGTCAGGTGCAGGACGGGGAGCTGTTTTTT. This translates into CASSLASQVQDGELFF.

The chain recombines TRBV7-2 with TRBJ2-5; 8 bases line up with TRBD2. The CDR3 sequence is 15 residues long. V lost 5 bases, J lost 2 bases, and 7 bases stayed unmatched. CDR1 is SGHTA, CDR2 FQGNSA, per germline. CDR3 DNA: TGTGCCAGCAGCACGCGACTAGCGTCTCAAGAGACCCAGTACTTC. It is translated as CASSTRLASQETQYF.

The table lists this clonotype with a few counts. The DNA is omitted, as the CDR3 cannot be located on it reliably, and the CDR3 follows TCRdb's listing. V and J are TRBV19 and TRBJ2-3; TRBD2 is the table's D call, not checked against the DNA. In germline, CDR1 is LNHDA, CDR2 SQIVND (reference sequence). 15 amino acids form the CDR3, both terminal residues included. CDR3 loop: CASSILAGGPDTQYF.

This sequence joins TRBV12-3 or TRBV12-4 and TRBJ2-1, with 7 bases lining up with TRBD2. V shed 5 bases and J 8 bases; nucleotides not matched to a gene: 6. The CDR3 consists of 13 residues. For the CDR3, the DNA is TGTGCCAGCAGTGGGGGACTACCCGATGAGCAGTTCTTC. Translation gives CASSGGLPDEQFF.